This TCR beta chain derives from a study of cytomegalovirus exposure and HLA in healthy donors. Study details: Among around 180 million T cells, an earlier analysis found roughly 100 million unique TCR beta sequences. Findings and limits, study-wide: In an earlier analysis, about 87% or about 30%: the productive usage of most TCR beta V segments. It was only CMV serostatus that was available as immune exposure information.

When sampled, the donors appeared nominally healthy, though they likely had unrecorded immune exposures. As to this clone: Its antigen is as yet unknown.

Both 60 Vbeta primers and 13 Jbeta primers went into the PCR. Here immunoSEQ multiplex PCR was the method, and the copy in TCRdb shows in-frame clones only, minus some. The sample holds about 120,000 clones, 63% seen once. This CDR3 is built from 16 residues. Germline CDR1 SGDLS, CDR2 YYNGEE. V gave up 0 bases and J gave up 1 base; unmatched junction bases: 5. The sequenced sample was PBMCs. The chain couples TRBV9 to TRBJ2-5; TRBD1 agrees at 8 bases. The receptor was derived from a man aged 40-50 years in good health and CMV-seropositive. The CDR3 DNA follows: TGTGCCAGCAGCGTAGGGACCGACAGGGGCCAAGAGACCCAGTACTTC. Translation gives CASSVGTDRGQETQYF.